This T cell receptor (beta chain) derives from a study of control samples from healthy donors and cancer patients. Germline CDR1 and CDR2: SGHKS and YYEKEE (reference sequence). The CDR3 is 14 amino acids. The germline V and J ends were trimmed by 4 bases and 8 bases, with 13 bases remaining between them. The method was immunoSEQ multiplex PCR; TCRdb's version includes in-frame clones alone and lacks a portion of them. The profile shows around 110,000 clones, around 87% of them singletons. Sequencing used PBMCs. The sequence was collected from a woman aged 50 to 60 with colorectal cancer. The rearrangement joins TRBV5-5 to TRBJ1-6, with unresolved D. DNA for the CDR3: TGTGCCAGCAGCCTGGCCTCGTGGGATTCACCCCTCCACTTT. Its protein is CASSLASWDSPLHF.